A single sample gave rise to the 22 T cell receptor beta chains below, sequenced in a study of blood T cell repertoires in COVID-19. Measured with immunoSEQ multiplex PCR; TCRdb has only the in-frame clones, and not every one. The sample has 200,000 to 300,000 clones, about nine tenths seen once. Sequences were obtained from peripheral blood. The origin of the receptors is a woman aged 55-69 years who had recovered from COVID-19.

J is TRBJ1-2 and V is TRBV28; no clear D. Germline CDR1 reads MDHEN; CDR2 reads SYDVKM. Trimming shortened V by 2 bases and J by 2 bases, and 12 bases separated the two germline ends. CDR3 size: 15 residues. In DNA form, the CDR3 reads TGTGCCAGCAGTTTAACGCAGGACTCAAACTATGGCTACACCTTC. Its translation: CASSLTQDSNYGYTF.

The rearrangement uses TRBV20-1 and TRBJ2-5, with D hard to call. This CDR3 region has 9 residues. Germline V gene sequence: CDR1 DFQATT, CDR2 SNEGSKA (reference sequence). The ends were cut back, 5 bases at V and 5 bases at J, with 3 bases in the middle. The CDR3 DNA follows: TGCAGTGCTGCGGAGACCCAGTACTTC. It is translated as CSAAETQYF.

The chain uses TRBV2 and TRBJ2-5; 15 bases fit TRBD2. The length of the CDR3 is 18 residues. With 6 bases clipped from V and 9 bases from J, the junction kept 17 bases outside the gene matches. Germline CDR1 reads SNHLY; CDR2 reads FYNNEI. In nucleotides, the CDR3 is TGTGCCAGCAGCCTAGTGGGACTAGCGGGGGGAGCGTCGAGGGCCCAGTACTTC. It codes for CASSLVGLAGGASRAQYF.

V usage is TRBV7-2 and J usage is TRBJ2-7, with 9 bases identical to TRBD2. The CDR3 has 15 amino acids. V lost 5 bases, J lost 6 bases, and 11 bases stayed unmatched. Germline CDR1 reads SGHTA; CDR2 reads FQGNSA. The CDR3 DNA reads TGTGCCAGCAGCCGGTCGTCACTAGCGGGTGGCGAGCAGTACTTC. Translation: CASSRSSLAGGEQYF.

The chain has TRBV5-4 and TRBJ2-2; D gene ambiguous. This CDR3 is 18 amino acids long. The germline gives CDR1 SGHNT, CDR2 YYREEE (reference sequence). The V end was cut by 0 bases, the J end by 9 bases, with 24 bases between. Here the CDR3 reads CASSLDSGITRLPRELFF. Written as DNA, the CDR3 is TGTGCCAGCAGCTTGGATTCTGGTATTACGAGACTTCCCCGGGAGCTGTTTTTT.

The genes are TRBV7-3 and TRBJ1-1; perhaps TRBD1 as D (6 bases). The CDR3 covers 16 residues. Germline CDR1 and CDR2: SGHTA and FQGTGA. V shed 4 bases and J shed 3 bases, with 18 bases lying between them. CDR3 protein: CASSSATTGAYTEAFF. The CDR3 coding sequence is TGTGCCAGCAGCTCAGCTACGACAGGAGCTTACACTGAAGCTTTCTTT.

The rearrangement links TRBV27 to TRBJ2-1; TRBD2 matches 10 bases. Trimming cost V 3 bases and J 1 base; bases outside gene matches: 9. Germline V gives CDR1 MNHEY, CDR2 SMNVEV (reference sequence). The CDR3 totals 18 residues. The CDR3 here is CASSFGPSGGPSYNEQFF. As DNA, the CDR3 is TGTGCCAGCAGTTTTGGGCCTAGCGGGGGTCCTTCCTACAATGAGCAGTTCTTC.

CDR3 coding DNA: TGTGCCAGCAGTACGGGGGGGCTGGTAGATACGCAGTATTTT. Amino acid sequence: CASSTGGLVDTQYF. The chain joins TRBV6-6 to TRBJ2-3, with TRBD2 matching 8 bases. CDR3 size: 14 residues. V lost 5 bases and J lost 5; bases outside the gene matches: 6. CDR1 is MNHNY and CDR2 is SVGAGI in the germline V gene (reference sequence).

The chain joins TRBV19 to TRBJ1-2; the D is unclear. V lost 6 bases and J lost 3, with 17 bases in between. Germline CDR1 and CDR2: LNHDA and SQIVND (reference sequence). The CDR3 sequence is 15 residues long. CDR3 nucleotide sequence: TGTGCCAGTAGGTCCGAAAGCCCGGACTACTATGGCTACACCTTC. Amino acids: CASRSESPDYYGYTF.

This clone was counted a single time. V is TRBV6-5 and J is TRBJ2-5, with 8 positions matching TRBD1. This CDR3 has 16 amino acids. V shed 2 bases, J shed 2 bases, and the junction held 7 bases outside the gene matches. Per germline, CDR1 MNHEY and CDR2 SVGAGI. In nucleotides, the CDR3 is TGTGCCAGCAGTTACATATCAACAGGGGGTCAAGAGACCCAGTACTTC. Residues: CASSYISTGGQETQYF.

This clone was picked up one time. The chain carries TRBV7-2 and TRBJ1-5, with 8 bases aligning to TRBD1. This CDR3 comprises 15 residues. The ends lost 5 bases at V and 1 base at J; junction bases unmatched: 4. Germline V gene data show CDR1 as SGHTA and CDR2 as FQGNSA. This chain's CDR3 is CASSLTGDSNQPQHF. The CDR3 coding sequence is TGTGCCAGCAGCCTGACAGGGGACAGCAATCAGCCCCAGCATTTT. Filled out from reference TRBV7-2 and TRBJ1-5, the complete variable domain reads GAGVSQSPSNKVTEKGKDVELRCDPISGHTALYWYRQSLGQGLEFLIYFQGNSAPDKSGLPSDRFSAERTGGSVSTLTIQRTQQEDSAVYLCASSLTGDSNQPQHFGDGTRLSIL.

This clone was detected only once. The rearrangement links TRBV7-3 to TRBJ2-1; no reliable D call. Germline CDR1 is SGHTA and CDR2 is FQGTGA. The CDR3 has 14 amino acids. Trimming stripped 6 bases from V and 2 bases from J, with 11 bases between. In DNA form, the CDR3 reads TGTGCCAGCAGTCAAACCGCAGCCTACAATGAGCAGTTCTTC. Protein product: CASSQTAAYNEQFF.

The chain has TRBV5-4 and TRBJ1-2, with 9 bases matching TRBD1. The germline V gene encodes CDR1 SGHNT and CDR2 YYREEE (reference sequence). V was clipped by 4 bases and J by 1 base; unmatched bases: 8. The CDR3 runs 16 residues. The CDR3 region has the DNA TGTGCCAGCAGCCATGGTCCGGGACAGGGTAACTATGGCTACACCTTC. Encoded protein: CASSHGPGQGNYGYTF.

The sample holds many counts of this clone. This chain uses TRBV7-9 with TRBJ1-5; D call uncertain. This CDR3 is built from 15 residues. Germline-derived CDR1 and CDR2 are SEHNR and FQNEAQ (reference sequence). The V and J ends lost 5 bases and 2 bases respectively, with 13 bases between them. CDR3 amino acids: CASSPTTAGNQPQHF. As DNA, the CDR3 is TGTGCCAGCAGCCCCACTACCGCTGGCAATCAGCCCCAGCATTTT.

CDR3 sequence (DNA): TGCAGCGTCGGGACAGCTCCCGCGCAGTATTTT. It encodes CSVGTAPAQYF. The J gene is TRBJ2-3, the V gene TRBV29-1, with 7 nucleotides matching TRBD1. CDR1 and CDR2 (germline): SQVTM, ANQGSEA. The junction had 7 bases not matched to a gene; V was cut back by 6 bases and J by 10 bases. The CDR3 covers 11 residues.

A single count supports this clone. V is TRBV10-3 and J is TRBJ1-5; D is perhaps TRBD1 (5 bases). Germline V gives CDR1 ENHRY, CDR2 SYGVKD. The length of the CDR3 is 15 residues. Trimming removed 3 bases from V and 6 bases from J, with 15 bases in between. CDR3 protein: CAISDNNQGSQPQHF. DNA of the CDR3: TGTGCCATCAGTGACAACAATCAGGGAAGTCAGCCCCAGCATTTT.

The chain links TRBV5-1 to TRBJ2-2, with 8 bases lining up with TRBD1. The V and J ends lost 1 base and 5 bases, in that order; junction bases with no gene match: 4. The germline gives CDR1 SGHRS, CDR2 YFSETQ. The CDR3 loop spans 15 amino acids. As DNA, the CDR3 is TGCGCCAGCAGCTTGCGACAGGGGATAACCGGGGAGCTGTTTTTT. It is translated as CASSLRQGITGELFF. Full variable domain (outside the CDR3, taken from reference TRBV5-1 and TRBJ2-2): KAGVTQTPRYLIKTRGQQVTLSCSPISGHRSVSWYQQTPGQGLQFLFEYFSETQRNKGNFPGRFSGRQFSNSRSEMNVSTLELGDSALYLCASSLRQGITGELFFGEGSRLTVL.

The chain combines TRBV7-2 with TRBJ1-2; D is unresolved. This CDR3 comprises 13 residues. Germline-derived CDR1 and CDR2 are SGHTA and FQGNSA. V was shortened by 3 bases and J by 7 bases, with 12 bases between the two germline ends. CDR3 amino acids: CASSFGEGGGYTF. The CDR3 region has the DNA TGTGCCAGCAGCTTCGGTGAGGGAGGTGGCTACACCTTC.

The table lists this clone with a few counts. V is TRBV28 and J is TRBJ1-2, with TRBD1 matching 11 bases. Germline V CDR1 and CDR2: MDHEN, SYDVKM. The trim removed 4 bases at V and 8 bases at J, leaving 15 bases unmatched. The CDR3 length is 17 residues. CDR3: CASSSPGQGGESWGYTF. In nucleotides, the CDR3 is TGTGCCAGCAGTTCCCCGGGACAGGGGGGTGAGAGTTGGGGCTACACCTTC.

V gene TRBV11-2 combines with J gene TRBJ1-6, with TRBD1 identical over 7 bases. The CDR3 has 16 residues. Germline-derived CDR1 and CDR2 are SGHAT and FQNNGV. The junction had 6 bases not matched to a gene; V was cut back by 0 bases and J by 7 bases. The CDR3, as DNA: TGTGCCAGCAGCTTAGACCCCAAGACAGGGAATTCACCCCTCCACTTT. Translating it yields CASSLDPKTGNSPLHF.

The chain links TRBV2 to TRBJ1-2; D unresolved. Germline loops: CDR1 SNHLY, CDR2 FYNNEI. This CDR3 comprises 13 residues. Trimming cost V 5 bases and J 8 bases, with 15 bases left between them. This chain's CDR3 is CASSPPGRGGYTF. The CDR3 bases are TGTGCCAGCAGTCCTCCCGGAAGAGGGGGCTACACCTTC. The full variable domain, in which reference TRBV2 and TRBJ1-2 provide the parts outside the CDR3, is EPEVTQTPSHQVTQMGQEVILRCVPISNHLYFYWYRQILGQKVEFLVSFYNNEISEKSEIFDDQFSVERPDGSNFTLKIRSTKLEDSAMYFCASSPPGRGGYTFGSGTRLTVV.

Comments on this clone: An end of the junction differs from the germline gene, which may be a read error. The chain employs TRBV7-7 and TRBJ2-7; D gene ambiguous. The germline gives CDR1 SSHAT, CDR2 FNYEAQ (reference sequence). The CDR3 has 14 amino acids. For the CDR3, the DNA is TGTGCTAGCAGCTCTTCGCTAAGCTCCTACGAGCAGTACTTC. Protein product: CASSSSLSSYEQYF. The variable domain in full, with the rest retrieved from reference TRBV7-7 and TRBJ2-7, is GAGVSQSPRYKVTKRGQDVTLRCDPISSHATLYWYQQALGQGPEFLTYFNYEAQPDKSGLPSDRFSAERPEGSISTLTIQRTEQRDSAMYRCASSSSLSSYEQYFGPGTRLTVT.